The 6 T cell receptor beta chains reported below all come from one sample, sequenced in a study of cytomegalovirus exposure and HLA in healthy donors. Primers for the PCR totalled 60 Vbeta and 13 Jbeta. This table comes from immunoSEQ multiplex PCR, and its TCRdb copy is limited to in-frame clones, with some not included. The sample has about 260,000 clones, roughly 70% seen once. Specimen: PBMCs. The source of these receptors is a female donor in good health and CMV-seronegative.

This clone was counted only a few times. This chain links TRBV5-8 with TRBJ2-7, with 12 bases aligning to TRBD2. The length of the CDR3 is 18 residues. V gave up 3 bases and J gave up 5 bases; unmatched junction bases: 15. Germline V lookup: CDR1 SGHTS, CDR2 YDEGEE. In DNA form, the CDR3 reads TGTGCCAGCAGCTCGCCTATCTTTACTAGCGGGAGGACCCACGAGCAGTACTTC. Translated: CASSSPIFTSGRTHEQYF.

This chain joins TRBV11-3 and TRBJ1-1; D not certain. CDR1 SGHNT and CDR2 YENEEA come from the germline V gene. Trimming stripped 5 bases from V and 5 bases from J, with 18 bases between. This CDR3 is built from 15 residues. The CDR3 spells CASSLPIGVSTEAFF. CDR3 coding DNA: TGTGCCAGCAGCCTTCCAATCGGGGTCTCAACTGAAGCTTTCTTT.

This rearrangement joins TRBV1 to TRBJ2-1; the D call of TRBD2 is as the table states it, not checked on the DNA. TRBV1 is annotated as a pseudogene. The CDR3 runs to 19 residues. Here the CDR3 reads CTSSQVGCRLAGNYDEQFF. The CDR3 bases are TGCACCAGCAGCCAAGTGGGCTGCCGACTAGCGGGAAATTACGATGAGCAGTTCTTC.

This chain uses TRBV14 with TRBJ1-1; a possible D gene is TRBD1 (6 bases). Germline CDR1 and CDR2: SGHDN and FVKESK. Trimming took 2 bases from V and 4 from J, leaving 11 bases between them. The CDR3 is made up of 14 amino acids. CDR3 region: CASSQMRGGTEAFF. CDR3 DNA sequence: TGTGCCAGCAGCCAAATGCGAGGGGGCACTGAAGCTTTCTTT.

Details on this clone: The identical CDR3 is also encoded by other nucleotide sequences in the sample. This chain connects TRBV10-3 to TRBJ1-1, with 7 bases identical to TRBD1. CDR1 is ENHRY, CDR2 SYGVKD, per germline. With V trimmed by 1 base and J by 1 base, 3 bases remained unmatched. This CDR3 spans 15 amino acids. For the CDR3, the DNA is TGTGCCATCAGTGAGTGGGGACAGAAGAACACTGAAGCTTTCTTT. Translation: CAISEWGQKNTEAFF.

This CDR3 reads CTSSHPYRGVNEKLFF. The CDR3 DNA is TGCACCAGCAGCCACCCTTACAGGGGGGTTAATGAAAAACTGTTTTTT. V gene TRBV1 combines with J gene TRBJ1-4; TRBD1 is the table's D call and was not checked against the DNA. TRBV1 is described as a pseudogene. The CDR3 is 16 amino acids.